The 13 T cell receptor beta chains listed next were all sequenced from one sample in a study of blood T cell repertoires in COVID-19. Clones were read by immunoSEQ multiplex PCR, and TCRdb kept only the in-frame ones, dropping some. The sample has 100,000 to 150,000 clones; about 76% are singletons. Sequenced input: peripheral blood. All receptors derive from a woman aged 55-70 years with active or convalescent COVID-19.

This clone was seen once. The gene calls are TRBV3-1 (or the pseudogene TRBV3-2) and TRBJ2-5; 12 nucleotides line up with TRBD2. The ends lost 3 bases at V and 5 bases at J; junction bases unmatched: 7. This CDR3 comprises 16 residues. Germline V gives CDR1 LGHDT, CDR2 YNNKEL (reference sequence). In DNA, the CDR3 is TGTGCCAGCAGCCACCCGACTAGCGGGGGAGGTGAGACCCAGTACTTC. This codes for CASSHPTSGGGETQYF.

This chain connects TRBV7-2 to TRBJ2-3; 8 bases agree with TRBD1. This CDR3 comprises 15 residues. V gave up 5 bases and J gave up 2 bases; unmatched junction bases: 6. In germline, CDR1 is SGHTA, CDR2 FQGNSA. CDR3 in amino acids: CASSPGQGITDTQYF. The CDR3 DNA follows: TGTGCCAGCAGCCCCGGACAGGGAATCACAGATACGCAGTATTTT.

The J gene is TRBJ1-4, the V gene TRBV5-8; 8 nucleotides agree with TRBD1. Trimming cost V 3 bases and J 8 bases; bases outside gene matches: 6. This CDR3 has 14 residues. The germline V gene has CDR1 SGHTS and CDR2 YDEGEE. The CDR3 reads CASSWQGAREKLFF. The CDR3 coding sequence is TGTGCCAGCAGCTGGCAGGGGGCCAGGGAAAAACTGTTTTTT.

The J gene is TRBJ2-3, the V gene TRBV2, with 9 bases that match TRBD2. V dropped 3 bases and J dropped 1; count of bases not matched to a gene: 11. Germline lookup yields CDR1 SNHLY and CDR2 FYNNEI. This CDR3 region has 18 residues. CDR3 DNA: TGTGCCAGCAGTGACCCTCCTGGACTAGCGCTCGGCACAGATACGCAGTATTTT. Encoded protein: CASSDPPGLALGTDTQYF. Supplemented by reference TRBV2 and TRBJ2-3, the full variable domain reads EPEVTQTPSHQVTQMGQEVILRCVPISNHLYFYWYRQILGQKVEFLVSFYNNEISEKSEIFDDQFSVERPDGSNFTLKIRSTKLEDSAMYFCASSDPPGLALGTDTQYFGPGTRLTVL.

J is TRBJ2-5 and V is TRBV28; TRBD1 is a possible D gene (6 bases). Germline CDR1 MDHEN, CDR2 SYDVKM. This CDR3 has 15 amino acids. The ends were cut back, 7 bases at V and 5 bases at J, with 20 bases in the middle. The CDR3 spells CASKRTATSSETQYF. CDR3 nucleotide sequence: TGTGCCAGCAAGAGGACAGCTACCTCCAGTGAGACCCAGTACTTC.

The rearrangement uses TRBV18 and TRBJ2-2; D is possibly TRBD1 (6 bases). The CDR3 covers 17 residues. Germline CDR1 KGHSH, CDR2 LQKENI. V was pared by 0 bases and J by 0 bases, with 11 bases between. The CDR3 sequence: CASSPPGQLTNTGELFF. DNA of the CDR3: TGTGCCAGCTCACCACCCGGACAGCTGACGAACACCGGGGAGCTGTTTTTT.

This chain connects TRBV2 to TRBJ1-6, with D possibly TRBD1 on 6 matching bases. The V and J ends lost 4 bases and 5 bases respectively, with 9 bases between them. The CDR3 covers 14 residues. CDR1 is SNHLY, CDR2 FYNNEI, per germline. For the CDR3, the DNA is TGTGCCAGCAGTGGACAGGCAGATAATTCACCCCTCCACTTT. The encoded protein is CASSGQADNSPLHF.

This clone was observed a few times. The chain recombines TRBV5-1 with TRBJ2-7, with D perhaps TRBD2 (6 bases). This CDR3 region has 13 residues. V was pared by 3 bases and J by 4 bases, with 11 bases between. CDR1 is SGHRS, CDR2 YFSETQ, per germline. The CDR3 region has the DNA TGCGCCAGCAGCTGGGGGGAACGGTACGAGCAGTACTTC. It is translated as CASSWGERYEQYF.

In this sample, this clone turned up a few times. V and J are TRBV2 and TRBJ1-2; unclear D gene. Trimming shortened V by 11 bases and J by 5 bases, and 12 bases separated the two germline ends. Per germline, CDR1 SNHLY and CDR2 FYNNEI. The CDR3 contains 11 residues. CDR3 sequence (DNA): TGTGCCCGACACAATTTATATGGCTACACCTTC. Translated, it gives CARHNLYGYTF. The full variable domain, completed using reference TRBV2 and TRBJ1-2, is EPEVTQTPSHQVTQMGQEVILRCVPISNHLYFYWYRQILGQKVEFLVSFYNNEISEKSEIFDDQFSVERPDGSNFTLKIRSTKLEDSAMYFCARHNLYGYTFGSGTRLTVV.

The chain has TRBV2 and TRBJ1-5; TRBD1 might be the D (5 bases). The CDR3 length is 13 residues. Germline V CDR1 and CDR2: SNHLY, FYNNEI. Deletions cut 7 bases from V and 3 bases from J, with 10 bases between. The CDR3 is CASTTGYNQPQHF. As DNA, the CDR3 is TGTGCCAGCACTACAGGCTACAATCAGCCCCAGCATTTT.

The CDR3 DNA sequence: TGCGCCAGCAGCGGTCAGGGGGTAAACGCAGATACGCAGTATTTT. Its protein product is CASSGQGVNADTQYF. The chain combines TRBV5-1 with TRBJ2-3; TRBD1 matches 7 bases. The CDR3 sequence is 15 residues long. CDR1 and CDR2 from the germline V gene are SGHRS and YFSETQ. V lost 4 bases and J lost 4; bases outside the gene matches: 9.

Only a few counts were recorded for this clone. CDR3 sequence: CASSLGLASYNEQFF. Here the CDR3 DNA reads TGTGCCAGCAGCTTAGGACTAGCCTCCTACAATGAGCAGTTCTTC. The chain employs TRBV7-2 and TRBJ2-1; 7 bases match TRBD2. The germline V gene encodes CDR1 SGHTA and CDR2 FQGNSA. The J segment lost 0 bases and the V segment lost 1 base, leaving 0 bases of the junction unmatched. The CDR3 has 15 residues.

The chain carries TRBV19 and TRBJ2-1, with D possibly being TRBD2 (6 bases). CDR1 LNHDA and CDR2 SQIVND come from the germline V gene (reference sequence). The CDR3 extends over 15 amino acids. Between the trimmed V and J ends, which lost 7 bases and 7 bases, there was a span of 20 bases. CDR3 amino acids: CASKMRGPGGNEQFF. The CDR3 nucleotides read TGTGCCAGTAAGATGCGGGGCCCAGGAGGGAATGAGCAGTTCTTC.